Listed below are T cell receptor beta chains from one sample, sequenced in a study of blood T cell repertoires in COVID-19. TCRdb's copy holds only in-frame clones and misses some; the assay was immunoSEQ multiplex PCR. Here the sample spans around 400,000 clones, more than 75% being singletons. Material: peripheral blood. The receptors here all came from a woman in her sixties with COVID-19, enrolled during active disease. The CDR3 runs from the conserved cysteine through the conserved F or W. The order of the fields is clone size, V gene, D gene, CDR3 length, J gene, CDR3 DNA, CDR3 protein. The D gene is left open where the match is weak. Only some rows state a clone size, as once, few, many or a class for expanded clones.

clone_size: NA; v_call: TRBV6-5; d_call: NA; cdr3_length: 15; j_call: TRBJ1-4; cdr3_nt: TGTGCCAGCAGTCTTACGCAGTTGACTAATGAAAAACTGTTTTTT; cdr3_aa: CASSLTQLTNEKLFF
clone_size: NA; v_call: TRBV7-2; d_call: NA; cdr3_length: 14; j_call: TRBJ2-5; cdr3_nt: TGTGCCAGCAGCCGTAGCGGAGCTAAGGAGACCCAGTACTTC; cdr3_aa: CASSRSGAKETQYF
clone_size: NA; v_call: TRBV5-1; d_call: NA; cdr3_length: 17; j_call: TRBJ2-6; cdr3_nt: TGCGCCAGCAGCTTGGTTGGCAGGGGATCTGGGGCCAACGTCCTGACTTTC; cdr3_aa: CASSLVGRGSGANVLTF
clone_size: NA; v_call: TRBV19; d_call: TRBD1; cdr3_length: 17; j_call: TRBJ1-2; cdr3_nt: TGTGCCAGTAGTCCCTCCAGGGGGCAGGGCTCCGTATATGGCTACACCTTC; cdr3_aa: CASSPSRGQGSVYGYTF
clone_size: NA; v_call: TRBV27; d_call: TRBD2; cdr3_length: 15; j_call: TRBJ2-3; cdr3_nt: TGTGCCAGCAGTTTATCGTTAGCGGGGGTGGGTACGCAGTATTTT; cdr3_aa: CASSLSLAGVGTQYF
clone_size: once; v_call: TRBV5-1; d_call: TRBD1; cdr3_length: 14; j_call: TRBJ2-2; cdr3_nt: TGCGCCAGCAGTTATCCCAGGGGGACCGGGGAGCTGTTTTTT; cdr3_aa: CASSYPRGTGELFF
clone_size: NA; v_call: TRBV27; d_call: NA; cdr3_length: 12; j_call: TRBJ1-6; cdr3_nt: TGTGCCAGCAGGACGGGTAATTCACCCCTCCACTTT; cdr3_aa: CASRTGNSPLHF
clone_size: NA; v_call: TRBV6-2/TRBV6-3; d_call: NA; cdr3_length: 16; j_call: TRBJ1-6; cdr3_nt: TGTGCCAGCAGTTACTCGCTGGGGCAGGGGAATTCACCCCTCCACTTT; cdr3_aa: CASSYSLGQGNSPLHF
clone_size: NA; v_call: TRBV5-8; d_call: TRBD1; cdr3_length: 15; j_call: TRBJ2-3; cdr3_nt: TGTGCCAGCAGCCGGGGACAGATGGTCACAGATACGCAGTATTTT; cdr3_aa: CASSRGQMVTDTQYF
clone_size: NA; v_call: TRBV12-2; d_call: NA; cdr3_length: 14; j_call: TRBJ2-3; cdr3_nt: TGTGCAAGTCGCCCTTTTGGCGGGAAAGATACGCAGTATTTT; cdr3_aa: CASRPFGGKDTQYF
clone_size: NA; v_call: TRBV14; d_call: TRBD1; cdr3_length: 15; j_call: TRBJ1-4; cdr3_nt: TGTGCCAGCAGCCAATCTGACAGGGCGAATGAAAAACTGTTTTTT; cdr3_aa: CASSQSDRANEKLFF
clone_size: few; v_call: TRBV19; d_call: NA; cdr3_length: 11; j_call: TRBJ1-3; cdr3_nt: TGTGCCAGTAGCAAACACAACACCATATATTTT; cdr3_aa: CASSKHNTIYF
clone_size: NA; v_call: TRBV27; d_call: TRBD1; cdr3_length: 14; j_call: TRBJ2-7; cdr3_nt: TGTGCCAGCAGTTTCCGTACAGGGGATAGGGAGCAGTACTTC; cdr3_aa: CASSFRTGDREQYF
clone_size: NA; v_call: TRBV28; d_call: NA; cdr3_length: 14; j_call: TRBJ1-1; cdr3_nt: TGTGCCAGCATCCCGGGTTTCCACAACACTGAAGCTTTCTTT; cdr3_aa: CASIPGFHNTEAFF
clone_size: once; v_call: TRBV30; d_call: NA; cdr3_length: 13; j_call: TRBJ1-5; cdr3_nt: TGTGCCTGGAGTGGGGGGAGGGATCAGCCCCAGCATTTT; cdr3_aa: CAWSGGRDQPQHF
clone_size: NA; v_call: TRBV5-4; d_call: NA; cdr3_length: 13; j_call: TRBJ1-1; cdr3_nt: TGTGCCAGCAGCTCGCCAGGAGGCGCTGAAGCTTTCTTT; cdr3_aa: CASSSPGGAEAFF
clone_size: NA; v_call: TRBV4-1; d_call: NA; cdr3_length: 15; j_call: TRBJ1-1; cdr3_nt: TGCGCCAGCAGCCATATTGGACAGATGAACACTGAAGCTTTCTTT; cdr3_aa: CASSHIGQMNTEAFF
clone_size: once; v_call: TRBV18; d_call: NA; cdr3_length: 18; j_call: TRBJ1-2; cdr3_nt: TGTGCCAGCTCACCTCTCGACAGTTCCTTCACGCAGAACTATGGCTACACCTTC; cdr3_aa: CASSPLDSSFTQNYGYTF
clone_size: NA; v_call: TRBV3-1/TRBV3-2; d_call: TRBD2; cdr3_length: 15; j_call: TRBJ2-1; cdr3_nt: TGTGCCAGCAGCCAAGGGCTAGCGGGGGGCCCGGGGGAGTTCTTC; cdr3_aa: CASSQGLAGGPGEFF
clone_size: NA; v_call: TRBV5-6; d_call: TRBD1; cdr3_length: 14; j_call: TRBJ2-7; cdr3_nt: TGTGCCAGCAGCACTGGGACAGTCCCTTACGAGCAGTACTTC; cdr3_aa: CASSTGTVPYEQYF
clone_size: NA; v_call: TRBV6-5; d_call: TRBD1; cdr3_length: 15; j_call: TRBJ1-2; cdr3_nt: TGTGCCAGCAGTTCCGGCCGACAGGGGCGAGAGGTCCACACCTTC; cdr3_aa: CASSSGRQGREVHTF
clone_size: NA; v_call: TRBV6-5; d_call: NA; cdr3_length: 15; j_call: TRBJ2-1; cdr3_nt: TGTGCCAGCAGTTGGGCAGGGGGGCGGAGGAATGAGCAGTTCTTC; cdr3_aa: CASSWAGGRRNEQFF
clone_size: NA; v_call: TRBV9; d_call: NA; cdr3_length: 15; j_call: TRBJ2-5; cdr3_nt: TGTGCCAGCAGCGTAGTCCGGGCGGGGAAAGAGACCCAGTACTTC; cdr3_aa: CASSVVRAGKETQYF
clone_size: NA; v_call: TRBV15; d_call: NA; cdr3_length: 14; j_call: TRBJ1-1; cdr3_nt: TGTGCCACCAGCAGAGATCTGAGGAACACTGAAGCTTTCTTT; cdr3_aa: CATSRDLRNTEAFF
clone_size: NA; v_call: TRBV7-2; d_call: NA; cdr3_length: 17; j_call: TRBJ2-2; cdr3_nt: TGTGCCAGCATCAAGGGGGCCGGGACTAGAAGGACCGGGGAGCTGTTTTTT; cdr3_aa: CASIKGAGTRRTGELFF
clone_size: NA; v_call: TRBV5-1; d_call: TRBD1; cdr3_length: 14; j_call: TRBJ1-6; cdr3_nt: TGCGCCAGCAGCTACCGACAGGGAAATTCACCCCTCCACTTT; cdr3_aa: CASSYRQGNSPLHF
clone_size: NA; v_call: TRBV3-1/TRBV3-2; d_call: TRBD2; cdr3_length: 16; j_call: TRBJ2-5; cdr3_nt: TGTGCCAGCAGCCAATCGCTTAGCGGGGGTCAAGAGACCCAGTACTTC; cdr3_aa: CASSQSLSGGQETQYF
clone_size: NA; v_call: TRBV12-3/TRBV12-4; d_call: NA; cdr3_length: 13; j_call: TRBJ1-5; cdr3_nt: TGTGCCAGCAGTTTCGGGGGGAATCAGCCCCAGCATTTT; cdr3_aa: CASSFGGNQPQHF
clone_size: NA; v_call: TRBV5-6; d_call: NA; cdr3_length: 15; j_call: TRBJ1-2; cdr3_nt: TGTGCCAGCAGCAGGGAAGGCGCCCGGGGGTATGGCTACACCTTC; cdr3_aa: CASSREGARGYGYTF
clone_size: NA; v_call: TRBV28; d_call: TRBD1; cdr3_length: 18; j_call: TRBJ1-5; cdr3_nt: TGTGCCAGCAGTTCATACACACAGGGGGTAGGCGGCAATCAGCCCCAGCATTTT; cdr3_aa: CASSSYTQGVGGNQPQHF